This passage covers 8 T cell receptor beta chains from one sample sequenced in a study of T cells in localized non-small cell lung cancer. Sequencing used immunoSEQ multiplex PCR; TCRdb keeps in-frame clones, though not all of them. The table includes about 40,000 clones, roughly 88% detected once. Source: peripheral blood, taken before any cancer treatment. The receptor set was obtained from a woman aged 40 to 75 with stage I lung adenocarcinoma.

This rearrangement joins TRBV5-4 to TRBJ2-3; D call uncertain. The ends were cut back, 1 base at V and 4 bases at J, with 7 bases in the middle. This CDR3 spans 13 amino acids. Per germline, CDR1 SGHNT and CDR2 YYREEE (reference sequence). The CDR3 loop is CASSLYYPDTQYF. DNA for the CDR3: TGTGCCAGCAGCTTGTACTATCCAGATACGCAGTATTTT.

The chain is built from TRBV11-2 and TRBJ1-2, with D unresolved. V dropped 2 bases and J dropped 7 bases, with 11 bases sitting between them. CDR1 and CDR2 from the germline V gene are SGHAT and FQNNGV. The CDR3 consists of 13 residues. The CDR3: CASSLRGLGGYTF. In DNA form, the CDR3 reads TGTGCCAGCAGCTTAAGAGGGTTGGGTGGCTACACCTTC.

This clone was recorded once. V and J are TRBV28 and TRBJ2-1, with 7 bases fitting TRBD2. The V segment lost 2 bases and the J segment 10 bases; nucleotides outside the gene matches: 8. From germline, CDR1 is MDHEN and CDR2 SYDVKM. The CDR3 has 14 residues. The CDR3 coding sequence is TGTGCCAGCAGTTTACCGGGAGGCTTTGGAGAGCAGTTCTTC. It codes for CASSLPGGFGEQFF.

The chain carries TRBV18 and TRBJ2-2; D might be TRBD1 (5 bases). Germline CDR1 KGHSH, CDR2 LQKENI. The CDR3 runs 15 residues. V lost 0 bases and J lost 5, with 10 bases in between. Here the CDR3 reads CASSPPGLPTGELFF. Here the CDR3 DNA reads TGTGCCAGCTCACCACCGGGGCTACCGACCGGGGAGCTGTTTTTT.

This chain connects TRBV6-1 to TRBJ2-5, with D maybe TRBD2 (6 bases). Germline values: CDR1 MNHNS, CDR2 SASEGT. The CDR3 extends over 16 amino acids. Trimming took off 4 bases at V and 5 bases at J, with 20 bases between the two ends. This CDR3 reads CASSGQSFSGWETQYF. In nucleotides, the CDR3 is TGTGCCAGCAGTGGGCAGAGTTTTAGCGGTTGGGAGACCCAGTACTTC.

CDR3 sequence: CASNPLEGNQPQHF. DNA of the CDR3: TGTGCCAGTAATCCCCTTGAGGGCAATCAGCCCCAGCATTTT. The V and J genes are TRBV19 and TRBJ1-5, with no clear D. Germline V CDR1 and CDR2: LNHDA, SQIVND (reference sequence). The CDR3 is made up of 14 amino acids. V lost 7 bases to trimming and J lost 2 bases, with 12 bases between them.

The rearrangement joins TRBV13 to TRBJ2-1; TRBD2 matches 15 bases. This CDR3 region has 20 residues. Germline CDR1 and CDR2: PRHDT and FYEKMQ (reference sequence). V lost 6 bases, J lost 6 bases, and 18 bases stayed unmatched. Here the CDR3 DNA reads TGTGCCAGCAGTACCCGGACTAGCGGGAGGGCCAGCGTATATGGCAATGAGCAGTTCTTC. Amino acid sequence: CASSTRTSGRASVYGNEQFF.

This clone was detected only once. This rearrangement joins TRBV19 to TRBJ2-7; tentatively, D is TRBD1 or TRBD2 (5 bases each). CDR1 LNHDA and CDR2 SQIVND come from the germline V gene (reference sequence). This CDR3 has 16 residues. Deletions cut 0 bases from V and 0 bases from J, with 12 bases between. This CDR3 reads CASSIEEGTLSYEQYF. Written as DNA, the CDR3 is TGTGCCAGTAGTATAGAAGAAGGGACCCTCTCCTACGAGCAGTACTTC.